The 18 T cell receptor beta chains below all came from one sample that was sequenced in a study of blood T cell repertoires in COVID-19. Sequencing was performed with immunoSEQ multiplex PCR; in TCRdb, only in-frame clones are kept and a portion is missing. This table holds roughly 200,000 clones, approximately 88% found once. Sequenced material: peripheral blood. These receptors were obtained from a woman aged 40 to 50 with COVID-19, enrolled during active disease.

The J gene is TRBJ2-5, the V gene TRBV4-1; TRBD2 matches 8 bases. CDR1 is MGHRA and CDR2 is YSYEKL in the germline V gene. Trimming cost V 0 bases and J 4 bases; bases outside gene matches: 4. The CDR3 runs to 15 residues. The chain's CDR3 is CASSQDRGGPETQYF. As DNA, the CDR3 is TGCGCCAGCAGCCAAGATCGGGGGGGGCCAGAGACCCAGTACTTC.

The chain joins TRBV19 to TRBJ2-1, with 11 bases lining up with TRBD2. V lost 5 bases, J lost 6 bases, and 9 bases stayed unmatched. CDR1 LNHDA and CDR2 SQIVND come from the germline V gene (reference sequence). This CDR3 is 16 amino acids long. The CDR3 region has the DNA TGTGCCAGTAGTTCGCGACTAGCGGGATACTTCAATGAGCAGTTCTTC. This codes for CASSSRLAGYFNEQFF.

The rearrangement uses TRBV5-1 and TRBJ2-1; TRBD1 is a possible D gene (5 bases). The CDR3 consists of 15 residues. Trimming removed 3 bases from V and 0 bases from J, with 10 bases in between. CDR1 SGHRS and CDR2 YFSETQ come from the germline V gene. The CDR3 is CASSSRTPSYNEQFF. DNA for the CDR3: TGCGCCAGCAGCTCCCGGACACCCTCCTACAATGAGCAGTTCTTC.

V is TRBV18 and J is TRBJ1-3, with 7 positions matching TRBD1. The CDR3 is 15 residues long. J lost 4 bases, V lost 7 bases, and 10 bases had no gene match. Germline values: CDR1 KGHSH, CDR2 LQKENI. This chain's CDR3 is CASFTGDRLGNTIYF. Written as DNA, the CDR3 is TGTGCCAGCTTCACAGGGGACCGATTGGGAAACACCATATATTTT.

The chain is built from TRBV7-2 and TRBJ1-5, with 7 bases aligning to TRBD1. With V trimmed by 3 bases and J by 2 bases, 10 bases remained unmatched. The CDR3 length is 17 residues. Germline V gene data show CDR1 as SGHTA and CDR2 as FQGNSA. In DNA form, the CDR3 reads TGTGCCAGCAGCTTCTCCCAGACAGGGCTAGGCAATCAGCCCCAGCATTTT. Translating gives CASSFSQTGLGNQPQHF.

This chain links TRBV28 with TRBJ1-5; 9 bases match TRBD1. The CDR3 totals 15 residues. The V and J ends lost 5 bases and 2 bases, in that order; junction bases with no gene match: 4. Germline CDR1 and CDR2: MDHEN and SYDVKM. The CDR3 region is CASSLQGAGNQPQHF. The DNA of the CDR3 is TGTGCCAGCAGTCTACAGGGGGCAGGCAATCAGCCCCAGCATTTT.

This clone came up once. This chain connects TRBV10-3 to TRBJ2-7, with 8 bases lining up with TRBD1. The V and J ends lost 8 bases and 0 bases, in that order; junction bases with no gene match: 9. This CDR3 region has 15 residues. Germline assignment: CDR1 ENHRY and CDR2 SYGVKD. The CDR3: CAIAQDRESSYEQYF. The CDR3 nucleotides read TGTGCCATCGCGCAGGACAGGGAGAGCTCCTACGAGCAGTACTTC.

This clone has just one count. This sequence joins TRBV2 and TRBJ2-5; D is undetermined. Germline-derived CDR1 and CDR2 are SNHLY and FYNNEI. V dropped 5 bases and J dropped 4 bases, with 8 bases sitting between them. The CDR3 runs 12 residues. The DNA of the CDR3 is TGTGCCAGCAGTTTCCCAGGAGAGACCCAGTACTTC. The encoded protein is CASSFPGETQYF.

V is TRBV19 and J is TRBJ2-7, with TRBD1 matching 11 bases. Germline assignment: CDR1 LNHDA and CDR2 SQIVND (reference sequence). V dropped 5 bases and J dropped 5; count of bases not matched to a gene: 5. CDR3 length: 14 residues. The CDR3 loop reads CASSPDRGHHEQYF. Here the CDR3 DNA reads TGTGCCAGTAGTCCGGACAGGGGGCACCACGAGCAGTACTTC.

V and J are TRBV6-6 and TRBJ2-3; 12 positions agree with TRBD2. V gave up 3 bases and J gave up 6 bases; unmatched junction bases: 7. The germline gives CDR1 MNHNY, CDR2 SVGAGI (reference sequence). This CDR3 comprises 16 residues. CDR3 nucleotide sequence: TGTGCCAGCAGTTATCTAGCGGGGGGGCCATCGGATACGCAGTATTTT. Protein: CASSYLAGGPSDTQYF.

This chain joins TRBV25-1 and TRBJ1-4; TRBD1 agrees at 7 bases. CDR3 length: 14 residues. Losses at the gene ends were 3 bases for V and 7 bases for J; bases not matched to a gene: 5. CDR1 is MGHDK and CDR2 is SYGVNS in the germline V gene. CDR3 DNA: TGTGCCAGCAGTGAGCCAGGGGGTGCTGAAAAACTGTTTTTT. As protein: CASSEPGGAEKLFF. Full variable domain (rest looked up from reference TRBV25-1 and TRBJ1-4): EADIYQTPRYLVIGTGKKITLECSQTMGHDKMYWYQQDPGMELHLIHYSYGVNSTEKGDLSSESTVSRIRTEHFPLTLESARPSHTSQYLCASSEPGGAEKLFFGSGTQLSVL.

As DNA, the CDR3 is TGTGCCAGTAGTTACCAGGGGCGGGGGACTGAAGCTTTCTTT. Protein: CASSYQGRGTEAFF. The J gene is TRBJ1-1, the V gene TRBV19, with TRBD1 as a possible D gene (6 bases). Trimming removed 5 bases from V and 5 bases from J, with 15 bases in between. The CDR3 runs 14 residues. Germline V gene lookup returns CDR1 LNHDA and CDR2 SQIVND (reference sequence).

The V call is TRBV20-1, the J call TRBJ1-2; D is undetermined. Germline CDR1 reads DFQATT; CDR2 reads SNEGSKA (reference sequence). The CDR3 is 13 residues long. Trimming took 3 bases from V and 5 from J, leaving 13 bases between them. The chain's CDR3 is CSASHFSPYGYTF. The CDR3 DNA reads as TGCAGTGCTAGTCACTTTTCCCCTTATGGCTACACCTTC.

The J gene is TRBJ2-1, the V gene TRBV10-2, with TRBD2 matching 7 bases. V gave up 5 bases and J gave up 4 bases; unmatched junction bases: 8. This CDR3 is built from 15 residues. Germline lookup yields CDR1 WSHSY and CDR2 SAAADI. CDR3 DNA sequence: TGCGCCAGCAGTATGAGCGGGGACTCTTACAATGAGCAGTTCTTC. This translates into CASSMSGDSYNEQFF.

V is TRBV12-3 or TRBV12-4 and J is TRBJ1-2; no clear D. The CDR3 is made up of 13 amino acids. Trimming removed 2 bases from V and 7 bases from J, with 11 bases in between. The CDR3 sequence: CASSLRGSSGYTF. The CDR3 DNA sequence: TGTGCCAGCAGTTTAAGAGGGTCCAGTGGCTACACCTTC.

The chain couples TRBV5-6 to TRBJ2-5, with 11 bases lining up with TRBD2. CDR3 length equals 17 residues. The V gene end was trimmed by 5 bases and the J gene end by 0 bases; junction bases not matched to a gene: 9. Germline loops: CDR1 SGHDT, CDR2 YYEEEE. The CDR3 loop is CASRPRTSGWYQETQYF. The DNA for the CDR3 is TGTGCCAGCAGACCTCGGACTAGCGGGTGGTACCAAGAGACCCAGTACTTC.

The V call is TRBV7-9, the J call TRBJ1-2; the D gene is possibly TRBD1 (6 bases). V lost 2 bases, J lost 5 bases, and 12 bases lay in between. From germline, CDR1 is SEHNR and CDR2 FQNEAQ (reference sequence). The CDR3 is 14 amino acids. The CDR3 coding sequence is TGTGCCAGCAGCTTAATACAGGGCGGGTATGGCTACACCTTC. Translating gives CASSLIQGGYGYTF. Looking up the rest from reference TRBV7-9 and TRBJ1-2 gives the full variable domain: DTGVSQNPRHKITKRGQNVTFRCDPISEHNRLYWYRQTLGQGPEFLTYFQNEAQLEKSRLLSDRFSAERPKGSFSTLEIQRTEQGDSAMYLCASSLIQGGYGYTFGSGTRLTVV.

The rearrangement joins TRBV19 to TRBJ2-7; 8 positions match TRBD1. The CDR3 totals 15 residues. V dropped 3 bases and J dropped 2; count of bases not matched to a gene: 6. The germline V gene encodes CDR1 LNHDA and CDR2 SQIVND (reference sequence). The CDR3 nucleotides are TGTGCCAGTAGTATCATGGGGACAGGCCCCTACGAGCAGTACTTC. Translating gives CASSIMGTGPYEQYF.